The TCR beta chain described here comes from a study of T-cell reconstitution after alpha-beta-depleted transplantation in children. The authors prepared the TCRbeta library with unique molecular identifiers. TCRdb reprocessed the PCR reads with MiXCR, giving one entry per CDR3 protein. The data contain 700,000 to 950,000 distinct CDR3 sequences, about 16% of them singletons. As to this clonotype: The antigen is unknown.

The CDR3 runs 15 residues. V lost 8 bases to trimming and J lost 2 bases, with 18 bases between them. Germline lookup yields CDR1 SEHNR and CDR2 FQNEAQ (reference sequence). General study findings and limits: Counts and diversity of T cells one year after transplant came mostly from newly produced T cells.

The material was PBMCs, mostly from graft donor cells, obtained 360 days after TCRalphabeta/CD19-depleted stem cell transplant. The source of this sequence is a male patient between 5 and 17 years old who had a stem cell transplant for acute lymphoblastic leukemia, so the T cells may come from the graft donor. The V call is TRBV7-9, the J call TRBJ2-5; tentatively, D is TRBD2 (7 bases). DNA of the CDR3: TGTGCCAGCGACGGGGGGCGTAGGGTACAAGAGACCCAGTACTTC. Translating gives CASDGGRRVQETQYF. The full variable domain, rest sourced from reference TRBV7-9 and TRBJ2-5, is DTGVSQNPRHKITKRGQNVTFRCDPISEHNRLYWYRQTLGQGPEFLTYFQNEAQLEKSRLLSDRFSAERPKGSFSTLEIQRTEQGDSAMYLCASDGGRRVQETQYFGPGTRLLVL.